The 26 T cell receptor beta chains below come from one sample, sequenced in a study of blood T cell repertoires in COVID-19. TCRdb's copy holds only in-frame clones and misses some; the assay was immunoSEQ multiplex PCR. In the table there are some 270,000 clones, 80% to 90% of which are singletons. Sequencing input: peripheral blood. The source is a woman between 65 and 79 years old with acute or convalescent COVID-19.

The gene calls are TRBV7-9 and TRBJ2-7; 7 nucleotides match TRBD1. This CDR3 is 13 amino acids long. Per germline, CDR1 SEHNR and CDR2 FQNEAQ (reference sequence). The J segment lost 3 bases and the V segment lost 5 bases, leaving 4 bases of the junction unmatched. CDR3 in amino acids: CASSPRGYYEQYF. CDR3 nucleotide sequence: TGTGCCAGCAGCCCCAGGGGGTACTACGAGCAGTACTTC.

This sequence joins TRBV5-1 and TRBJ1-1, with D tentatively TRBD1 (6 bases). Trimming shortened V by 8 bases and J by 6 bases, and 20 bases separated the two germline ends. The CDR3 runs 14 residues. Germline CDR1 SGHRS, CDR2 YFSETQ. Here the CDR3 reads CASSEWGPNAEAFF. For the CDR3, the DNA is TGCGCCAGTAGCGAGTGGGGGCCCAACGCTGAAGCTTTCTTT.

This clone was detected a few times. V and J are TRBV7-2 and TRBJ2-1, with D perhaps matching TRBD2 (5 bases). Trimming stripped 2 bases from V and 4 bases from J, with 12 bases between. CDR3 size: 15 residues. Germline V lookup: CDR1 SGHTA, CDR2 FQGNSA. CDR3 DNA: TGTGCCAGCAGCTTAACCCCCGGGGATTACAATGAGCAGTTCTTC. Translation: CASSLTPGDYNEQFF.

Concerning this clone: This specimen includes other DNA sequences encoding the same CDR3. CDR3 protein: CASRGGAEETQYF. In DNA, the CDR3 is TGTGCTAGTCGGGGGGGGGCCGAGGAGACCCAGTACTTC. The chain uses TRBV12-5 and TRBJ2-5, with TRBD2 identical over 8 bases. The CDR3 has 13 amino acids. The germline CDR1 and CDR2 sequences are LGHNT and FRNRAP. Trimming took 8 bases from V and 5 from J; bases not matched to a gene: 7. The full variable domain, with the rest looked up from reference TRBV12-5 and TRBJ2-5, is DARVTQTPRHKVTEMGQEVTMRCQPILGHNTVFWYRQTMMQGLELLAYFRNRAPLDDSGMPKDRFSAEMPDATLATLKIQPSEPRDSAVYFCASRGGAEETQYFGPGTRLLVL.

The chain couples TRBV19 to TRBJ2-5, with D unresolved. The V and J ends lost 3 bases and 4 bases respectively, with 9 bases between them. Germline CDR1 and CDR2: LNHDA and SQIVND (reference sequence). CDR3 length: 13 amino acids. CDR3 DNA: TGTGCCAGTAGTATGGCCTTTCGAGAGACCCAGTACTTC. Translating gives CASSMAFRETQYF. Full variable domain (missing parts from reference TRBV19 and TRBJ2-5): DGGITQSPKYLFRKEGQNVTLSCEQNLNHDAMYWYRQDPGQGLRLIYYSQIVNDFQKGDIAEGYSVSREKKESFPLTVTSAQKNPTAFYLCASSMAFRETQYFGPGTRLLVL.

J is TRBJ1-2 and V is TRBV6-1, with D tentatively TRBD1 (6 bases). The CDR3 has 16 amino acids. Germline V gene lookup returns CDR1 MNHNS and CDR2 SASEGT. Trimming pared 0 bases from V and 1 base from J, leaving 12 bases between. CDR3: CASSEAVGAFNYGYTF. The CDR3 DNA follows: TGTGCCAGCAGTGAAGCTGTGGGGGCCTTTAACTATGGCTACACCTTC.

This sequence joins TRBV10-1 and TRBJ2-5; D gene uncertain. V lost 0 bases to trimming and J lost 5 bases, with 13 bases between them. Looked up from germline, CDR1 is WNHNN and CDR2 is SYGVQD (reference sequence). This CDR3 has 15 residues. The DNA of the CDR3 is TGCGCCAGCAGTGAGTCGGCGGTTCCTACGGAGACCCAGTACTTC. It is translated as CASSESAVPTETQYF.

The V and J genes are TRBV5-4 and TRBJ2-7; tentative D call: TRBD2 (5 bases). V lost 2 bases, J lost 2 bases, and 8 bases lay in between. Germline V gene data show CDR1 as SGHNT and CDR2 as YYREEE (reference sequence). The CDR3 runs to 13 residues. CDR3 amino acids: CASSFPGTYEQYF. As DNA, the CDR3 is TGTGCCAGCAGCTTTCCCGGGACCTACGAGCAGTACTTC.

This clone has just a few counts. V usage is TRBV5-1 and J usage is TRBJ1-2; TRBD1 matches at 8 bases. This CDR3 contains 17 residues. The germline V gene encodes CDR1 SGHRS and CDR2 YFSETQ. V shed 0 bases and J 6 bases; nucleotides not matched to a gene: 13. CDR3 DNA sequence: TGCGCCAGCAGCTTGGCCAGGGGGCCGCTGGGGAAGGATGGCTACACCTTC. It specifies CASSLARGPLGKDGYTF.

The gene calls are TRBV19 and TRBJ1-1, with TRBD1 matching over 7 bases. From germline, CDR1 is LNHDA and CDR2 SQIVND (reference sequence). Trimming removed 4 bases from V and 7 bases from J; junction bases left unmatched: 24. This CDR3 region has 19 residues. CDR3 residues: CASSTHPFLTGRNLNEAFF. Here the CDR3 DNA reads TGTGCCAGTAGTACGCACCCATTTTTGACAGGGAGGAATTTAAATGAAGCTTTCTTT.

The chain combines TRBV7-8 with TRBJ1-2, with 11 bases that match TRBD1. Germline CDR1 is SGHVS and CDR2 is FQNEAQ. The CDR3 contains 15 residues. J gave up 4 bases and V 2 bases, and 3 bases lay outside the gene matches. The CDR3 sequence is CASSLPGQGVYGYTF. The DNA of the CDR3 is TGTGCCAGCAGCTTACCGGGACAGGGGGTCTATGGCTACACCTTC.

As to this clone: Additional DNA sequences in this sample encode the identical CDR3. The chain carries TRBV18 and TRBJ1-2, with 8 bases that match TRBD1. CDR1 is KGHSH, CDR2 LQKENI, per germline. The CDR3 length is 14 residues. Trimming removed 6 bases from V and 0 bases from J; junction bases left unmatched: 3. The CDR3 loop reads CASSPDRANYGYTF. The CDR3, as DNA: TGTGCCAGCTCTCCGGACAGGGCTAACTATGGCTACACCTTC.

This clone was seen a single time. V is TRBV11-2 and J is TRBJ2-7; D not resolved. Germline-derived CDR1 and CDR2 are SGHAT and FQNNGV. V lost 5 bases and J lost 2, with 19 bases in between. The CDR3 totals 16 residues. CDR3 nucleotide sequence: TGTGCCAGCAGCGTCAAATCCAGCCTAGTTCCCTACGAGCAGTACTTC. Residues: CASSVKSSLVPYEQYF.

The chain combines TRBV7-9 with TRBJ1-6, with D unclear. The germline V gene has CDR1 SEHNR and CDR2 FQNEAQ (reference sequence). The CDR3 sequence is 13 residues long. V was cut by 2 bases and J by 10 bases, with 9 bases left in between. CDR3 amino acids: CASSLNSRSPLHF. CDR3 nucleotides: TGTGCCAGCAGCTTAAACAGCAGGTCACCCCTCCACTTT.

CDR3 DNA: TGTGCCAGCAGCGGCGCTAACCTGCTAGGTGGGTCCTACGAGCAGTACTTC. Encoded protein: CASSGANLLGGSYEQYF. The V gene is TRBV3-1 (or the pseudogene TRBV3-2), the J gene TRBJ2-7; D not resolved. Germline V gene lookup returns CDR1 LGHDT and CDR2 YNNKEL (reference sequence). CDR3 length: 17 residues. V lost 5 bases and J lost 1, with 21 bases in between.

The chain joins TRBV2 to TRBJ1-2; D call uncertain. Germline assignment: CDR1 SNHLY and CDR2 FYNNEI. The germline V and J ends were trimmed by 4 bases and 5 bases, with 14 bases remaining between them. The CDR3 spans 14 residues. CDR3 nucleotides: TGTGCCAGCAGTGCGAGCAGGTCCTCTTATGGCTACACCTTC. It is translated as CASSASRSSYGYTF.

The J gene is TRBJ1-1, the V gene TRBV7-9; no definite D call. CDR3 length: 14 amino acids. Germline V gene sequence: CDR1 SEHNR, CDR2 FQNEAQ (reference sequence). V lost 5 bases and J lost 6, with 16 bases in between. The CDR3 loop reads CASSAREVNAEAFF. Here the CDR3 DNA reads TGTGCCAGCAGCGCAAGGGAGGTTAACGCTGAAGCTTTCTTT.

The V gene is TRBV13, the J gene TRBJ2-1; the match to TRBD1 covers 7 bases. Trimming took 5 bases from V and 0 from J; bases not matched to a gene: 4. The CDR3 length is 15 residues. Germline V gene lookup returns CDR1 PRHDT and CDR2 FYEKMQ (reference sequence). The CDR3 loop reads CASSLQGSSYNEQFF. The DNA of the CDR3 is TGTGCCAGCAGCCTACAGGGGAGCTCCTACAATGAGCAGTTCTTC.

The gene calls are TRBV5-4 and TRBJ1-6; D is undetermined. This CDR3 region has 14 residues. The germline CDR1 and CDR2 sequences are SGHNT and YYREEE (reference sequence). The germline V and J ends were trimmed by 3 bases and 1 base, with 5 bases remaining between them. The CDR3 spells CASSSGSYNSPLHF. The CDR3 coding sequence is TGTGCCAGCAGCTCCGGTTCCTATAATTCACCCCTCCACTTT.

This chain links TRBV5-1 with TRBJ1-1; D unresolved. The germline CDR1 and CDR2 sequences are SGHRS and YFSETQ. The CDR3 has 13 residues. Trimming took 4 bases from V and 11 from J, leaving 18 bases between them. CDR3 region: CASSPSTVFPAFF. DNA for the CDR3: TGCGCCAGCAGCCCTTCCACGGTTTTTCCCGCTTTCTTT.

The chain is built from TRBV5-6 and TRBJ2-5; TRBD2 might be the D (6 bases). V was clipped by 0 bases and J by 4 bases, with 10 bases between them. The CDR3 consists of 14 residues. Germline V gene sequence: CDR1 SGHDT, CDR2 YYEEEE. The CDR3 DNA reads TGTGCCAGCAGCTTGGGGATCGGGGGAGAGACCCAGTACTTC. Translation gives CASSLGIGGETQYF.

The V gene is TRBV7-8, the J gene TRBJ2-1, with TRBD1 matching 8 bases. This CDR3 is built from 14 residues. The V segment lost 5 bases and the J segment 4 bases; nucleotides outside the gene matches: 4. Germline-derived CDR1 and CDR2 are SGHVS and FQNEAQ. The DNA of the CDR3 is TGTGCCAGCAGCCCCAGGGGGCCATACAATGAGCAGTTCTTC. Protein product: CASSPRGPYNEQFF.

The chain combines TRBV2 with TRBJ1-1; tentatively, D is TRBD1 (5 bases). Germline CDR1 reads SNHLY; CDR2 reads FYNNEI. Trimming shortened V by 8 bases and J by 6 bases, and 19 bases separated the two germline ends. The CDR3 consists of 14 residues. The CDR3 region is CASGKSPRVPEAFF. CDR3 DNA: TGTGCCAGCGGTAAGTCTCCCAGGGTCCCTGAAGCTTTCTTT.

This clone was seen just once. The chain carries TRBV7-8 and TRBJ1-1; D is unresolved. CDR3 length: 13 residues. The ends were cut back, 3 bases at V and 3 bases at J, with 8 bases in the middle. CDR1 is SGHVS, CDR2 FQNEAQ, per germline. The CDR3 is CASSFGVDTEAFF. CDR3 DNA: TGTGCCAGCAGCTTCGGAGTGGACACTGAAGCTTTCTTT.

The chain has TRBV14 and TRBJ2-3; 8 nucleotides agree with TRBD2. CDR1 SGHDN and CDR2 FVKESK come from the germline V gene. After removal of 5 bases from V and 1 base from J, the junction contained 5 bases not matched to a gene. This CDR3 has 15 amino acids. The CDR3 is CASSAGGLGTDTQYF. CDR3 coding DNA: TGTGCCAGCAGCGCGGGGGGACTGGGCACAGATACGCAGTATTTT. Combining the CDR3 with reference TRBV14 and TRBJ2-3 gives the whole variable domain EAGVTQFPSHSVIEKGQTVTLRCDPISGHDNLYWYRRVMGKEIKFLLHFVKESKQDESGMPNNRFLAERTGGTYSTLKVQPAELEDSGVYFCASSAGGLGTDTQYFGPGTRLTVL.

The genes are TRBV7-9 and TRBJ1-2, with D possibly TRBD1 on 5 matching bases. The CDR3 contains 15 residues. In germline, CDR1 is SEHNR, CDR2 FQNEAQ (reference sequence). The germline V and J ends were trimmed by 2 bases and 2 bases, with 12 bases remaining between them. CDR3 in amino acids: CASSLTDRFNYGYTF. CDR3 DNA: TGTGCCAGCAGCTTAACCGACAGATTCAACTATGGCTACACCTTC.